Each of the 24 T cell receptor beta chains below was sequenced from the same sample in a study of shared clonotypes between healthy human individuals. The data were produced by immunoSEQ multiplex PCR, yet TCRdb's version contains in-frame clones alone and is incomplete. The table lists some 2.1 million clones, 85% to 95% of them singletons. Naive CD8 cells lacked CD45RO, underwent positive selection for CCR7 and left out terminally differentiated effector memory CD45RA+ cells. The sequencing sample was made of naive CD8+ T cells from PBMCs. The receptor source for this set is a young man in good health. Some clones in this sample may be carry-over from other donors' samples.

The gene calls are TRBV7-8 and TRBJ2-1; tentative D call: TRBD2 (5 bases). The V and J ends lost 5 bases and 2 bases respectively, with 19 bases between them. The CDR3 spans 17 residues. The germline CDR1 and CDR2 sequences are SGHVS and FQNEAQ. CDR3: CASSPLGSLRPYNEQFF. DNA for the CDR3: TGTGCCAGCAGCCCCCTAGGGAGCCTACGCCCCTACAATGAGCAGTTCTTC.

The chain links TRBV5-6 to TRBJ2-7; 8 bases fit TRBD1. The CDR3 length is 15 residues. Germline V lookup: CDR1 SGHDT, CDR2 YYEEEE. V shed 4 bases and J 2 bases; nucleotides not matched to a gene: 8. The CDR3 DNA reads TGTGCCAGCAGCGCCGATGGACAGGGAGCCTACGAGCAGTACTTC. Translation: CASSADGQGAYEQYF.

The chain joins TRBV9 to TRBJ2-1, with a weak D call TRBD2 (6 bases). Trimming stripped 0 bases from V and 4 bases from J, with 8 bases between. This CDR3 contains 14 residues. CDR1 and CDR2 (germline): SGDLS, YYNGEE. Here the CDR3 reads CASSVEEGYNEQFF. The CDR3 DNA follows: TGTGCCAGCAGCGTAGAGGAGGGGTACAATGAGCAGTTCTTC.

The CDR3 coding sequence is TGTGCCAGCAGCTTAACTCCGAGACTAGCGGGAGTCTATGAGCAGTTCTTC. It yields the protein CASSLTPRLAGVYEQFF. V gene TRBV7-3 combines with J gene TRBJ2-1; 12 bases agree with TRBD2. The CDR3 length is 17 residues. The germline gives CDR1 SGHTA, CDR2 FQGTGA. V lost 0 bases to trimming and J lost 8 bases; unmatched junction nucleotides: 8.

CDR3 coding DNA: TGCTACCAGGGGGTGGAGACCCAGTACTTC. Protein product: CYQGVETQYF. The chain carries TRBV5-1 and TRBJ2-5, with 7 bases matching TRBD1. Germline assignment: CDR1 SGHRS and CDR2 YFSETQ. The CDR3 is 10 amino acids.

The chain combines TRBV5-6 with TRBJ2-7, with 7 nucleotides matching TRBD2. Unmatched junction bases numbered 14, after V lost 3 bases and J lost 5 bases. Germline CDR1 and CDR2: SGHDT and YYEEEE. The length of the CDR3 is 16 residues. CDR3 region: CASSYPLAGVIDEQYF. CDR3 coding DNA: TGTGCCAGCAGCTACCCCCTGGCGGGAGTGATAGACGAGCAGTACTTC.

The chain is built from TRBV4-1 and TRBJ2-1, with 10 bases that match TRBD2. The germline V gene encodes CDR1 MGHRA and CDR2 YSYEKL. This CDR3 has 15 residues. Germline trimming cut 4 bases from V and 7 bases from J; bases unmatched to any gene: 7. The CDR3 DNA reads as TGCGCCAGCAGCCTTCTCCTGACTAGCGGGAATGAGCAGTTCTTC. It encodes CASSLLLTSGNEQFF.

The rearrangement joins TRBV11-2 to TRBJ2-3, with D perhaps matching TRBD2 (6 bases). V was shortened by 7 bases and J by 4 bases, with 15 bases between the two germline ends. CDR3 length: 14 amino acids. The germline V gene has CDR1 SGHAT and CDR2 FQNNGV. This CDR3 is CASTYGGYADTQYF. CDR3 nucleotides: TGTGCCAGCACCTACGGAGGGTATGCAGATACGCAGTATTTT.

V gene TRBV27 combines with J gene TRBJ2-7; 7 bases agree with TRBD2. Trimming removed 7 bases from V and 0 bases from J; junction bases left unmatched: 12. Germline V gene sequence: CDR1 MNHEY, CDR2 SMNVEV (reference sequence). This CDR3 has 16 residues. The CDR3 protein is CASNERGYSSSYEQYF. The CDR3 region has the DNA TGTGCCAGCAACGAGCGGGGCTACTCGAGCTCCTACGAGCAGTACTTC.

The CDR3: CARLLTPGLAGSSNEQFF. In DNA, the CDR3 is TGCGCCAGACTACTAACGCCGGGACTAGCGGGAAGTTCCAATGAGCAGTTCTTC. The chain carries TRBV5-1 and TRBJ2-1; 13 bases are a match to TRBD2. The CDR3 totals 18 residues. The germline V gene has CDR1 SGHRS and CDR2 YFSETQ. Trimming at V came to 8 bases and at J to 6 bases, leaving 17 bases not matched to a gene.

The rearrangement joins TRBV15 to TRBJ1-2; D remains ambiguous. Trimming shortened V by 6 bases and J by 3 bases, and 11 bases separated the two germline ends. The germline V gene encodes CDR1 LNHNV and CDR2 YYDKDF (reference sequence). The CDR3 runs 13 residues. As DNA, the CDR3 is TGTGCCACCAGGTCAGAGGCCCACTATGGCTACACCTTC. Translation: CATRSEAHYGYTF.

The CDR3 loop is CASSPVLGGAWGYTF. The CDR3 coding sequence is TGTGCCAGCAGCCCCGTGCTGGGGGGCGCGTGGGGCTACACCTTC. V usage is TRBV7-6 and J usage is TRBJ1-2, with TRBD1 as a possible D gene (6 bases). There are 15 residues in the CDR3. V gave up 5 bases and J gave up 8 bases, with 21 bases separating them. CDR1 is SGHVS, CDR2 FNYEAQ, per germline.

The CDR3 DNA reads TGTGCCAGCAGCGGATCTAGCGGGGGTTACAATGAGCAGTTCTTC. This sequence encodes CASSGSSGGYNEQFF. The chain combines TRBV14 with TRBJ2-1, with 10 bases identical to TRBD2. Germline lookup yields CDR1 SGHDN and CDR2 FVKESK. The CDR3 runs 15 residues. Trimming took 5 bases from V and 4 from J; bases not matched to a gene: 5.

The chain has TRBV5-1 and TRBJ2-7, with 15 bases that match TRBD2. Germline lookup yields CDR1 SGHRS and CDR2 YFSETQ. J gave up 6 bases and V 4 bases, and 5 bases lay outside the gene matches. The CDR3 is 15 residues long. CDR3 sequence: CASSKGLAGGGEQYF. Written as DNA, the CDR3 is TGCGCCAGCAGCAAGGGACTAGCGGGAGGAGGCGAGCAGTACTTC.

J is TRBJ1-2 and V is TRBV19, with a tentative D call TRBD1 (6 bases). The V gene lost 2 bases and the J gene lost 2 bases, with 9 bases spanning the gap. CDR1 and CDR2 from the germline V gene are LNHDA and SQIVND (reference sequence). The CDR3 is made up of 14 amino acids. The CDR3 spells CASSIMGANYGYTF. CDR3 DNA sequence: TGTGCCAGTAGTATAATGGGGGCGAACTATGGCTACACCTTC.

V usage is TRBV28 and J usage is TRBJ1-4; a weak D match, TRBD1 (6 bases). The CDR3 extends over 17 amino acids. The V end lost 6 bases, the J end lost 0 bases, and 17 bases lay between the germline ends. The V gene's germline CDR1 is MDHEN and CDR2 SYDVKM. CDR3 nucleotide sequence: TGTGCCAGCAGCCCGGACAGAGCATATGCAACTAATGAAAAACTGTTTTTT. Protein sequence: CASSPDRAYATNEKLFF.

The genes are TRBV9 and TRBJ2-7; TRBD2 might be the D (6 bases). This CDR3 comprises 14 residues. Between the trimmed V and J ends, which lost 4 bases and 3 bases, there was a span of 14 bases. Looked up from germline, CDR1 is SGDLS and CDR2 is YYNGEE. The CDR3 DNA is TGTGCCAGCAGCAGGGACTTCTCAAACTACGAGCAGTACTTC. It translates to CASSRDFSNYEQYF.

This rearrangement joins TRBV27 to TRBJ1-5; weak D call: TRBD1 (6 bases). V gave up 5 bases and J gave up 5 bases, with 22 bases separating them. Germline loops: CDR1 MNHEY, CDR2 SMNVEV (reference sequence). This CDR3 contains 17 residues. The CDR3 sequence: CASSPYYPDRQDQPQHF. In DNA, the CDR3 is TGTGCCAGCAGTCCATACTATCCGGACAGACAAGATCAGCCCCAGCATTTT.

The chain uses TRBV27 and TRBJ1-2, with D possibly matching TRBD1 (6 bases). Trimming pared 0 bases from V and 3 bases from J, leaving 11 bases between. The CDR3 loop spans 15 amino acids. Germline V gene data show CDR1 as MNHEY and CDR2 as SMNVEV (reference sequence). The CDR3 reads CASSLSYRDHYGYTF. In DNA form, the CDR3 reads TGTGCCAGCAGTTTATCTTACAGGGACCACTATGGCTACACCTTC.

V and J are TRBV14 and TRBJ2-1, with 14 positions matching TRBD2. CDR3 length: 19 residues. The ends lost 5 bases at V and 3 bases at J; junction bases unmatched: 12. Per germline, CDR1 SGHDN and CDR2 FVKESK. The CDR3 coding sequence is TGTGCCAGCAGCACAACGGGACTAGCGGGAGAGATTTACTACAATGAGCAGTTCTTC. Amino acids: CASSTTGLAGEIYYNEQFF.

Concerning this clone: At the DNA level, this CDR3 is encoded by other sequences in the same sample as well. V is TRBV7-9 and J is TRBJ2-5; D is ambiguous. V lost 2 bases to trimming and J lost 3 bases, with 7 bases between them. Germline V gene lookup returns CDR1 SEHNR and CDR2 FQNEAQ (reference sequence). This CDR3 spans 13 amino acids. The CDR3 DNA reads TGTGCCAGCAGCTTACGGTCAGAAGAGACCCAGTACTTC. The encoded protein is CASSLRSEETQYF.

The chain joins TRBV28 to TRBJ2-3; 10 bases align to TRBD2. The CDR3 extends over 15 amino acids. In germline, CDR1 is MDHEN, CDR2 SYDVKM. V was pared by 5 bases and J by 8 bases, with 10 bases of the junction left unmatched. CDR3: CASSNLAGEQGTQYF. The DNA for the CDR3 is TGTGCCAGCAGTAACCTAGCGGGAGAGCAGGGTACGCAGTATTTT.

V is TRBV4-2 and J is TRBJ2-7, with D tentatively TRBD1 (7 bases). The V gene lost 4 bases and the J gene lost 3 bases, with 19 bases spanning the gap. The germline gives CDR1 LGHNA, CDR2 YNFKEQ. The CDR3 has 16 amino acids. The CDR3 nucleotides are TGTGCCAGCAGCCCAACACGCGGCCAGGGGGGCTACGAGCAGTACTTC. Translated: CASSPTRGQGGYEQYF.

This clone was seen a single time. The gene calls are TRBV11-1 and TRBJ1-2; the match to TRBD1 covers 9 bases. CDR3 length: 15 amino acids. V shed 5 bases and J 3 bases; nucleotides not matched to a gene: 7. Germline-derived CDR1 and CDR2 are SGHAT and FQDESV (reference sequence). This chain's CDR3 is CASSKDRGLYYGYTF. The CDR3 DNA reads as TGTGCCAGCAGCAAGGACAGGGGTCTGTACTATGGCTACACCTTC.